Each of the 10 T cell receptor beta chains below was sequenced from the same sample in a study of CD8+ T cells in alopecia areata (dated by TCRdb to the late 2010s). Receptor amplification or capture employed the immunoSEQ multiplex PCR assay. For TCR sequencing, RNA was extracted from every sample and reverse transcribed into cDNA to serve as template. The table was pulled from immuneACCESS by TCRdb, which kept in-frame rearrangements only. Such tables lose some clones; where checked, under half of the loss comes from unresolved V genes, and the rest has no known cause. Within this sample are 80,000 to 100,000 clones, with around 45% of them counted one time only. Of the sample, 1% to 1.5% is held by the ten largest clones. Material: CD4+ T cells sorted from blood. Receptors originate from a human donor with alopecia areata.

J is TRBJ2-4 and V is TRBV27, with D possibly being TRBD2 (5 bases). Germline V gene lookup returns CDR1 MNHEY and CDR2 SMNVEV (reference sequence). The CDR3 is made up of 12 amino acids. V gave up 4 bases and J gave up 6 bases, with 7 bases separating them. The CDR3 region is CASSSGGNIQYF. The CDR3 region has the DNA TGTGCCAGCAGTTCAGGAGGAAACATTCAGTACTTC.

V is TRBV5-1 and J is TRBJ2-5; no firm D call. Germline V gene data show CDR1 as SGHRS and CDR2 as YFSETQ. CDR3 size: 14 residues. Trimming took off 3 bases at V and 6 bases at J, with 15 bases between the two ends. The chain's CDR3 is CASSWERGMQTQYF. The CDR3 bases are TGCGCCAGCAGCTGGGAACGTGGTATGCAGACCCAGTACTTC. Together with reference TRBV5-1 and TRBJ2-5, the CDR3 gives the full variable domain: KAGVTQTPRYLIKTRGQQVTLSCSPISGHRSVSWYQQTPGQGLQFLFEYFSETQRNKGNFPGRFSGRQFSNSRSEMNVSTLELGDSALYLCASSWERGMQTQYFGPGTRLLVL.

There are a few counts of this clone. This rearrangement joins TRBV19 to TRBJ2-2; perhaps TRBD1 as D (5 bases). Germline values: CDR1 LNHDA, CDR2 SQIVND (reference sequence). V was cut by 6 bases and J by 7 bases, with 15 bases left in between. The CDR3 sequence is 14 residues long. The CDR3 nucleotides read TGTGCCAGTAGGACAAACCGACAGCGCGGGGAGCTGTTTTTT. Its protein product is CASRTNRQRGELFF.

This clone has just one count. The rearrangement links TRBV5-1 to TRBJ2-7; D is unresolved. This CDR3 contains 15 residues. The V gene lost 0 bases and the J gene lost 6 bases, with 16 bases spanning the gap. Germline CDR1 is SGHRS and CDR2 is YFSETQ. The CDR3 is CASSLAETLSGEQYF. The CDR3 bases are TGCGCCAGCAGCTTGGCCGAGACGCTTTCCGGCGAGCAGTACTTC.

J is TRBJ2-2 and V is TRBV2; D is possibly TRBD2 (5 bases). The V gene lost 4 bases and the J gene lost 0 bases, with 9 bases spanning the gap. Germline CDR1 reads SNHLY; CDR2 reads FYNNEI. The CDR3 has 15 amino acids. CDR3 DNA: TGTGCCAGCAGTGGGAGGAGGTCGAACACCGGGGAGCTGTTTTTT. This encodes CASSGRRSNTGELFF.

In its sample, this clone was seen a few times. The chain has TRBV5-6 and TRBJ2-7, with 8 bases matching TRBD1. The V segment lost 3 bases and the J segment 2 bases; nucleotides outside the gene matches: 10. In germline, CDR1 is SGHDT, CDR2 YYEEEE. The CDR3 length is 16 residues. CDR3 amino acids: CASSSIFRGRAYEQYF. CDR3 DNA sequence: TGTGCCAGCAGCTCGATATTCAGGGGGCGCGCCTACGAGCAGTACTTC.

The chain recombines TRBV5-1 with TRBJ2-1; 7 bases are a match to TRBD1. Germline V gives CDR1 SGHRS, CDR2 YFSETQ. The CDR3 contains 15 residues. The junction had 6 bases not matched to a gene; V was cut back by 0 bases and J by 6 bases. CDR3 protein: CASSLEPGGINEQFF. The CDR3 nucleotides are TGCGCCAGCAGCTTGGAGCCAGGGGGTATCAATGAGCAGTTCTTC.

The rearrangement uses TRBV7-7 and TRBJ2-1; D tentatively reads TRBD1 or TRBD2 (5 bases each). Germline CDR1 reads SSHAT; CDR2 reads FNYEAQ (reference sequence). The CDR3 runs 15 residues. Trimming removed 6 bases from V and 8 bases from J, with 20 bases in between. In nucleotides, the CDR3 is TGTGCCAGCAGTGCCCGGGACGGGGTCATCCATGAGCAGTTCTTC. It yields the protein CASSARDGVIHEQFF.

The CDR3 sequence is CASSLRGGLSNNEQFF. CDR3 DNA sequence: TGTGCCAGCAGTTTAAGGGGAGGTCTATCAAACAATGAGCAGTTCTTC. The chain carries TRBV27 and TRBJ2-1; D possibly corresponds to TRBD2 (6 bases). The V end was cut by 2 bases, the J end by 5 bases, with 16 bases between. Germline V gene sequence: CDR1 MNHEY, CDR2 SMNVEV (reference sequence). CDR3 length: 16 residues.

J is TRBJ2-3 and V is TRBV19, with D perhaps TRBD1 (6 bases). V gave up 1 base and J gave up 0 bases, with 17 bases separating them. Germline CDR1 is LNHDA and CDR2 is SQIVND (reference sequence). The CDR3 is made up of 18 amino acids. Here the CDR3 DNA reads TGTGCCAGTAGTATAGGTTCAGCCAGGGGCTTAAGCACAGATACGCAGTATTTT. Translation: CASSIGSARGLSTDTQYF.